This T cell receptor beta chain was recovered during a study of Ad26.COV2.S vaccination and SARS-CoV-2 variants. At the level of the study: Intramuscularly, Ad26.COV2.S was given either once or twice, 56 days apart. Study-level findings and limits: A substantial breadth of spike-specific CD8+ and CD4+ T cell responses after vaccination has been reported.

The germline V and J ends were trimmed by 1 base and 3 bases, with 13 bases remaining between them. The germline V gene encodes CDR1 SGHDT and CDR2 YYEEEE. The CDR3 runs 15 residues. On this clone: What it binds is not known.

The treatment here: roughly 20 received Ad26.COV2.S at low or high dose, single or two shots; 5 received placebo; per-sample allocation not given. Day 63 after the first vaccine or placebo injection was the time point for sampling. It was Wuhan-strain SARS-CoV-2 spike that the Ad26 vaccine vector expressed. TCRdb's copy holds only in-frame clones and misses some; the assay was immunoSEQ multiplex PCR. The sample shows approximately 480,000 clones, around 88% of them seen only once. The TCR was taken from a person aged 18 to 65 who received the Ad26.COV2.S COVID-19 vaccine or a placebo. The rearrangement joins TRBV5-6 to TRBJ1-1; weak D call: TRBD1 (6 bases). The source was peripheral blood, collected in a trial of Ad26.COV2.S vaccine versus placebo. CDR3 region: CASSLLGTPDTEAFF. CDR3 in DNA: TGTGCCAGCAGCTTGTTAGGGACACCGGACACTGAAGCTTTCTTT.